This paragraph reports one TCR beta chain. Its antigen is not yet known. Base qualities are not provided; no much larger clone lies one nucleotide away. The sample belongs to a study of cytomegalovirus exposure and HLA in healthy donors (dated by TCRdb to about 2017). For the study in its entirety: An earlier analysis of some 620 of the donors reported about 300 Gb of sequence data and 117 million unique TCR beta sequences obtained from about 180 million T cells. An early release covering 500 to 750 HLA-typed donors comprised about 300 gigabases of sequencing data and some 79 million unique TCR sequences. The genetic ancestry cluster associated with self-reported Caucasian donors included over 65% of the 300 to 400 genotyped donors. The study was designed to test whether signatures of past pathogen exposure could be identified by cataloging public T cell receptors. The T cell repertoires of under 700 subjects were profiled by immunosequencing and related to cytomegalovirus serostatus. Along with the approximately 700-subject first cohort, a separate validation cohort of some 130 different subjects was used. To predict cytomegalovirus infection status, the study combined high-throughput TCR immunosequencing, statistical association of individual TCRs with disease status, and machine learning. A later analysis re-analyzed previously published TCR beta repertoires from approximately 670 donors and added high-resolution HLA genotyping to study TCR occurrence patterns. In the later analysis, no new phenotypic data were used to find candidate immune exposures; instead, reliance was placed on TCR beta sequences and their occurrence across donors. An earlier analysis of 500 to 650 of the donors applied high-throughput TCR beta sequencing to assess whether each TCR beta V gene segment acted as functional or pseudogenic. Donor age, sex, ethnicity and CMV serostatus were compiled together with the repertoire data. A later genetic analysis used genome-wide SNP genotypes for about 65% of the 666 donors, treating that subset as a discovery cohort. Every discovery cohort repertoire had been produced on one sequencing platform. Both class I and class II loci were covered by HLA typing, at four-digit resolution. The number of donors typed differed by locus, with about 629-630 for A, B, C, DRB1 and DQB1, over 500 for DQA1, under 610 for DPA1, and some 470 for DPB1. Several DR-DQ haplotypes were treated as single units for association and clustering because of strong linkage in the cohort. Among some 400 genotyped donors of the cohort, an average of 235,054 unique TCR beta nucleotide sequences were sequenced per donor, roughly 20% of them non-productive. On the study overall, not on this receptor specifically: Strong co-occurrence of HLA alleles, especially DR and DQ, made assigning TCR associations to individual alleles difficult. The classifier was reported to diagnose cytomegalovirus status with high specificity and sensitivity in both the original and validation cohorts. Sequencing depth was assumed to be roughly uniform across donors in the presence/absence analyses, though that assumption may not hold. In an earlier analysis of 587 of the donors, most TCR beta V segments were observed in productive rearrangements about 87% or about 30% of the time, broadly matching IMGT annotations. A few of the identified cytomegalovirus-associated TCR beta chains were confirmed in vitro to be specific for cytomegalovirus antigens. In a later analysis, HLA-associated TCR beta chains were found to be more clonally expanded and to have lower generation probabilities than equally common non-associated chains. In a later analysis, the rate of TCR association differed among HLA loci, with DRB1 alleles having the most associated TCRs and HLA-C alleles having the fewest. Correlated functional status among segregating V segments might be attributable to linkage disequilibrium, but an unknown experimental factor could not be ruled out. The sequencing pipeline was judged likely to have produced a cluster of highly shared sequence variants as a technical artifact. A later genetic analysis reported fewer N-insertions in productive TCRs among donors in an Asian-associated ancestry cluster than the roughly 700-donor mean. According to the authors, the approach could potentially be generalized to other disease states and immunological phenotypes. Because the 87-base-pair reads could not distinguish some IMGT-functional V segments, including TRBV6-2 and TRBV6-3, those segments were excluded. Across donors, most TCR sequences were observed very rarely, whereas some public TCRs were present in many individuals. CMV serostatus was the only immune exposure information available for the cohort. In a later analysis, several top co-occurrence clusters were reported to appear linked to parvovirus B19, influenza, CMV and Epstein-Barr virus. HLA typing was unavailable for some donors at each locus, so association tests used only the typed subset. A further reported finding was that TCR beta sequences accurately predicted the HLA-A and HLA-B alleles for most subjects in the first cohort. At a false discovery rate of 0.05, a later analysis linked fewer than 20,000 TCR beta sequences to specific HLA alleles. The study listed 150 to 200 TCR beta chains as associated with cytomegalovirus. The cohort was sequenced for TCR beta chains only, and without alpha or paired-chain data the features that could be detected were limited. An association between a missense DCLRE1C variant and V-gene and J-gene trimming of TCR beta chains was found in a later genetic analysis and replicated in an independent cohort. Some 16 rarely observed V segments, including chromosome 9 orphons, were excluded from the earlier analysis of approximately 500 of the donors because counts were too low. In a later analysis, most CMV-associated TCR beta chains were found to appear HLA-restricted, with HLA associations seemingly driven largely by CMV exposure.

Spanning cysteine to phenylalanine, the CDR3 consists of 15 amino acids. Here the CDR3 DNA is all that survives: 45 bases in frame from base 1. Trimming costs V 3 bases and J 4 bases, and their ends lie 14 bases apart. According to the germline V gene (reference sequence), CDR1 reads SGHNT and CDR2 reads YYREEE. The library was prepared using the immunoSEQ multiplex PCR assay. The multiplex PCR relied on a mix of 60 forward primers for TCR Vbeta segments and 13 reverse primers for TCR Jbeta segments. The CDR3 region of rearranged TCR beta genes was amplified from genomic DNA by a multiplex PCR assay. On the Illumina HiSeq System, the amplified TCR beta libraries were sequenced as 87-base-pair reads. The study's own analysis went as follows. Across the 640 or so repertoires, a later analysis counted tens of millions of unique TCR beta chains, roughly 11 million of which were shared by at least two donors. A nearest-neighbor algorithm error-corrected the raw reads and collapsed the reads into unique sequences, merging closely related sequences to remove PCR and sequencing errors. To assign V, D and J gene segments, CDR3 sequences were aligned to IMGT reference sequences. Each retained sequence needed at least a six-nucleotide match to both a V gene segment and a J gene segment. A rearrangement was called productive if the CDR3 had no stop codons and remained in frame with V and J, and every other rearrangement was called non-productive. CDR3 was defined according to IMGT convention as the region running from the second conserved V-encoded cysteine to the conserved J-encoded phenylalanine. The earlier analysis of about 640 of the donors excluded any sequence lacking an unambiguous match to a single V gene segment. In an earlier analysis of some 590 of the donors, a V segment was called functional when productive rearrangements were above 56.7%, and segregating when the standard deviation between donors exceeded 5%. A statistical classification framework was built to diagnose cytomegalovirus status from the catalog of TCR beta chain sequences. V and J gene assignment, in a later analysis, came from comparing TCR nucleotide sequences with IMGT/GENE-DB human TR gene sequences. In a later analysis, CDR3 sequences and most-parsimonious VDJ recombination scenarios were assigned using the TCRdist pipeline. In a later analysis, each TCR beta chain was defined by its CDR3 amino acid sequence together with its V-gene family, and reads lacking a unique V-gene family were excluded. A later analysis removed roughly 590 highly shared, low-generation-probability nucleotide sequences to deal with suspected cross-contamination and a sequencing artifact. For each public chain, a later analysis derived a clonal expansion index from normalized ranks of inferred template counts within each repertoire. Generation probabilities in a later analysis came from a VDJ recombination model fitted to out-of-frame rearrangements, and those results were checked against IGoR. A later analysis scored TCR-TCR, TCR-HLA and TCR-CMV co-occurrence with hypergeometric tests, applying a repertoire-size bias correction to TCR pairs. To estimate false discovery rates, a later analysis permuted the HLA or CMV assignments 20 times. In a later analysis, co-occurring TCRs were grouped using DBSCAN, and TCRdist sequence similarity was added for clustering within HLA-allele-positive subsets. Repertoires with fewer than 30,000 or more than 120,000 public chains were left out of co-occurrence clustering, as were five repertoires with anomalous nucleotide sharing. What TCRdb holds here is the immuneACCESS table cut down to in-frame rearrangements. Part of the clones is not present; checked against another copy, under half of the missing clones reflect an unresolved V gene, and the others are unexplained. D and trimming come from the DNA, and the V and J calls and clone size come from that table. This sample gives 70,000 to 85,000 clones in total; 70% to 80% of them show up just once. The ten top clones hold roughly 9.1% of the sample.

The cohort comprised around 700 healthy bone marrow donors. At the time of sampling, every cohort member was nominally healthy, though immune exposures that went unrecorded were likely present. The donor was CMV seropositive and belonged to the group of some 290 seropositive cohort members. A peripheral blood sample was collected from each donor, and TCR beta sequencing was performed on peripheral blood mononuclear cells. Genomic DNA was extracted from the blood cell samples with the Qiagen DNeasy Blood Extraction Kit. This TCR was recovered from a man aged 40-55 years in good health and CMV-seropositive. This chain is built from TRBV5-4 and TRBJ1-3; no D segment can be confidently identified. Sample: PBMCs. The nucleotides are TGTGCCAGCAGCTCTCACCAGGATGGAGGAAACACCATATATTTT. The translation is CASSSHQDGGNTIYF.